This T cell receptor beta chain emerged from a study of blood T cells in healthy people across ages. This CDR3 has 15 amino acids. Germline CDR1 is MDHEN and CDR2 is SYDVKM. For the second PCR, which ran for about 7 to 11 cycles, a sample-barcoded 5' primer and a J-beta primer mix were used. One entry per CDR3 protein, called by TCRdb with MiXCR from the 5' RACE reads. The data contain some 760,000 distinct CDR3 sequences, around a quarter of them singletons. Study-level findings and limits: Donors of long life had a larger count of naive CD4+ cells and greater diversity than aged donors.

This clonotype was observed a handful of times. The antigen is undetermined. These data were also filed under a second study, of T cells of mothers and their children. This second study says: Each child gave about 3 million TCR beta CDR3 reads (each mother, over 9.5 million).

The rearrangement uses TRBV28 and TRBJ2-5; D assignment may be TRBD1 or TRBD2 (5 bases each). The tail of the sequence fits TRBJ2-7 better, so the J call may be wrong. This sequence originates from a boy between 10 and 17 years old in good health. The sequencing input was blood. CDR3 residues: CASSPQGDPPYEQYF. The CDR3 nucleotides are TGTGCCAGCAGTCCTCAGGGAGATCCCCCCTACGAGCAGTACTTC.